The 30 T cell receptor beta chains reported below all come from one sample, sequenced in a study of T-cell reconstitution after alpha-beta-depleted transplantation in children. The authors prepared the TCRbeta library with unique molecular identifiers. TCRdb reprocessed the PCR reads via MiXCR and lists one record per CDR3 protein. The table has around 960,000 distinct CDR3 sequences, around 30% seen once. Material: PBMCs, mostly from graft donor cells, obtained 360 days after TCRalphabeta/CD19-depleted stem cell transplant. These receptor sequences come from a boy in the first two years of life who had a stem cell transplant for SCID, so the T cells may come from the graft donor.

This chain connects TRBV4-1 to TRBJ2-5, with 7 positions matching TRBD2. V was clipped by 0 bases and J by 7 bases; unmatched bases: 2. CDR1 is MGHRA and CDR2 is YSYEKL in the germline V gene. The CDR3 consists of 13 residues. The CDR3 coding sequence is TGCGCCAGCAGCCAAGAATGGGGGGGGACCCAGTACTTC. As protein: CASSQEWGGTQYF.

The chain links TRBV28 to TRBJ2-7, with D maybe TRBD2 (6 bases). V lost 1 base and J lost 3, with 10 bases in between. This CDR3 is built from 14 residues. CDR1 MDHEN and CDR2 SYDVKM come from the germline V gene. CDR3 sequence (DNA): TGTGCCAGCAGTTTATTCGGCGGGGACTACGAGCAGTACTTC. Its protein is CASSLFGGDYEQYF.

This clonotype was picked up many times. The CDR3 sequence is CASSPELRDRVPYEQYF. DNA of the CDR3: TGTGCCAGCAGTCCGGAGCTCCGGGACAGGGTTCCCTACGAGCAGTACTTC. The chain joins TRBV12-3 or TRBV12-4 to TRBJ2-7, with TRBD1 matching over 9 bases. There are 17 residues in the CDR3. V lost 5 bases, J lost 2 bases, and 13 bases stayed unmatched.

The rearrangement links TRBV6-1 to TRBJ2-7; 7 bases agree with TRBD1. The CDR3 runs to 13 residues. CDR1 is MNHNS and CDR2 is SASEGT in the germline V gene. V dropped 7 bases and J dropped 3; count of bases not matched to a gene: 6. In nucleotides, the CDR3 is TGTGCCAGCAACCTACAGGGGAGCTACGAGCAGTACTTC. This codes for CASNLQGSYEQYF.

The sample holds a few counts of this clonotype. The rearrangement links TRBV9 to TRBJ2-5, with 7 bases lining up with TRBD1. Germline V gives CDR1 SGDLS, CDR2 YYNGEE. Trimming at V came to 2 bases and at J to 2 bases, leaving 3 bases not matched to a gene. The CDR3 consists of 14 residues. Here the CDR3 DNA reads TGTGCCAGCAGCGTCACGACAGGGCAAGAGACCCAGTACTTC. This sequence encodes CASSVTTGQETQYF.

CDR3 loop: CATSRDVGAYGEQFF. CDR3 DNA: TGTGCCACCAGCAGAGATGTCGGTGCTTACGGTGAGCAGTTCTTC. The rearrangement joins TRBV15 to TRBJ2-1; D not resolved. This CDR3 has 15 amino acids. Trimming shortened V by 0 bases and J by 9 bases, and 15 bases separated the two germline ends. Germline assignment: CDR1 LNHNV and CDR2 YYDKDF (reference sequence). Drawing the rest from reference TRBV15 and TRBJ2-1, the complete variable domain is DAMVIQNPRYQVTQFGKPVTLSCSQTLNHNVMYWYQQKSSQAPKLLFHYYDKDFNNEADTPDNFQSRRPNTSFCFLDIRSPGLGDTAMYLCATSRDVGAYGEQFFGPGTRLTVL.

The gene calls are TRBV12-3 or TRBV12-4 and TRBJ2-5; 10 bases match TRBD1. V shed 5 bases and J 4 bases; nucleotides not matched to a gene: 7. The CDR3 extends over 15 amino acids. As DNA, the CDR3 is TGTGCCAGCAGTGGAAGGACAGGGGGGGCAGAGACCCAGTACTTC. Encoded protein: CASSGRTGGAETQYF.

This clonotype was seen many times. The chain has TRBV20-1 and TRBJ2-1, with D unclear. CDR3 length: 11 residues. The germline CDR1 and CDR2 sequences are DFQATT and SNEGSKA (reference sequence). V lost 2 bases to trimming and J lost 6 bases, with 5 bases between them. CDR3: CSARLINEQFF. The CDR3 region has the DNA TGCAGTGCTAGATTGATCAATGAGCAGTTCTTC.

This chain connects TRBV2 to TRBJ1-1; D ambiguous. Trimming pared 6 bases from V and 0 bases from J, leaving 8 bases between. This CDR3 comprises 13 residues. CDR1 and CDR2 (germline): SNHLY, FYNNEI. The CDR3 region is CASRTYMNTEAFF. The CDR3 DNA reads TGTGCCAGCAGAACTTACATGAACACTGAAGCTTTCTTT.

The rearrangement joins TRBV2 to TRBJ2-1; D is tentatively TRBD1 or TRBD2 (5 bases each). This CDR3 region has 15 residues. The germline V gene has CDR1 SNHLY and CDR2 FYNNEI. Trimming removed 5 bases from V and 3 bases from J, with 14 bases in between. The CDR3 is CASSPRDGYYNEQFF. The CDR3 bases are TGTGCCAGCAGTCCCCGGGACGGTTACTACAATGAGCAGTTCTTC.

The V gene is TRBV9, the J gene TRBJ2-6; the D is unclear. The V end was cut by 4 bases, the J end by 0 bases, with 14 bases between. In germline, CDR1 is SGDLS, CDR2 YYNGEE. CDR3 length: 17 amino acids. The CDR3 DNA sequence: TGTGCCAGCAGCTCTGGTAAAGCCCACTCTGGGGCCAACGTCCTGACTTTC. Encoded protein: CASSSGKAHSGANVLTF.

This chain joins TRBV5-1 and TRBJ1-2; D unresolved. This CDR3 has 13 amino acids. In germline, CDR1 is SGHRS, CDR2 YFSETQ. With 4 bases removed from V and 4 bases from J, the gap between germline ends came to 11 bases. The CDR3 DNA reads TGCGCCAGCAGCCCCCAGGAATCCTATGGCTACACCTTC. It yields the protein CASSPQESYGYTF.

The rearrangement uses TRBV5-8 and TRBJ1-2, with 10 bases identical to TRBD1. V dropped 1 base and J dropped 3; count of bases not matched to a gene: 12. CDR3 length: 18 residues. Germline CDR1 reads SGHTS; CDR2 reads YDEGEE. This chain's CDR3 is CASSLLSSRDRGDYGYTF. The CDR3, as DNA: TGTGCCAGCAGCTTGCTGAGTTCCCGGGACAGGGGAGACTATGGCTACACCTTC.

This CDR3 reads CASSQRTSGNYNEQFF. CDR3 DNA sequence: TGTGCCAGCTCACAGCGGACTAGCGGAAATTACAATGAGCAGTTCTTC. V gene TRBV18 combines with J gene TRBJ2-1; 10 nucleotides align to TRBD2. The V and J ends lost 4 bases and 4 bases, in that order; junction bases with no gene match: 7. Per germline, CDR1 KGHSH and CDR2 LQKENI. This CDR3 spans 16 amino acids.

The chain employs TRBV7-2 and TRBJ2-7, with 8 bases lining up with TRBD1. The length of the CDR3 is 16 residues. The J segment lost 5 bases and the V segment lost 4 bases, leaving 13 bases of the junction unmatched. Germline assignment: CDR1 SGHTA and CDR2 FQGNSA. In DNA, the CDR3 is TGTGCCAGCAGCTCTCCCGCTTGGACAGGGACCCACGAGCAGTACTTC. It is translated as CASSSPAWTGTHEQYF. Full variable domain (missing parts from reference TRBV7-2 and TRBJ2-7): GAGVSQSPSNKVTEKGKDVELRCDPISGHTALYWYRQSLGQGLEFLIYFQGNSAPDKSGLPSDRFSAERTGGSVSTLTIQRTQQEDSAVYLCASSSPAWTGTHEQYFGPGTRLTVT.

This clonotype has only a few counts. The chain couples TRBV12-3 or TRBV12-4 to TRBJ2-1; the D is unclear. CDR3 length equals 16 residues. V gave up 4 bases and J gave up 7 bases, with 20 bases separating them. CDR3 nucleotide sequence: TGTGCCAGCAGTTCCTTTTGGTCTCCATTAACTAATGAGCAGTTCTTC. It yields the protein CASSSFWSPLTNEQFF.

The rearrangement joins TRBV5-1 to TRBJ1-4; 8 bases agree with TRBD1. CDR1 and CDR2 from the germline V gene are SGHRS and YFSETQ. The length of the CDR3 is 16 residues. V lost 3 bases, J lost 7 bases, and 11 bases stayed unmatched. CDR3 sequence: CASSSEGQGGPEKLFF. The CDR3 region has the DNA TGCGCCAGCAGCTCGGAAGGACAGGGCGGTCCTGAAAAACTGTTTTTT.

This clonotype was counted only a few times. The chain recombines TRBV18 with TRBJ1-2; 10 bases match TRBD1. Germline values: CDR1 KGHSH, CDR2 LQKENI. With V trimmed by 4 bases and J by 3 bases, 5 bases remained unmatched. This CDR3 region has 15 residues. DNA of the CDR3: TGTGCCAGCTCACACCGGGACAGGGGACACTATGGCTACACCTTC. Amino acid sequence: CASSHRDRGHYGYTF.

The chain couples TRBV5-1 to TRBJ2-3, with 7 nucleotides matching TRBD1. Trimming took 6 bases from V and 3 from J; bases not matched to a gene: 10. This CDR3 is built from 15 residues. CDR1 SGHRS and CDR2 YFSETQ come from the germline V gene. The CDR3 region is CASTGQAARTDTQYF. CDR3 sequence (DNA): TGCGCCAGCACAGGACAGGCAGCTAGGACAGATACGCAGTATTTT.

V and J are TRBV27 and TRBJ1-1, with 8 nucleotides matching TRBD1. The V segment lost 2 bases and the J segment 2 bases; nucleotides outside the gene matches: 4. The length of the CDR3 is 15 residues. Germline CDR1 reads MNHEY; CDR2 reads SMNVEV (reference sequence). CDR3 DNA sequence: TGTGCCAGCAGTTTAATCGGACAGGGTAACACTGAAGCTTTCTTT. It encodes CASSLIGQGNTEAFF.

The J gene is TRBJ1-6, the V gene TRBV12-3 or TRBV12-4, with 10 bases matching TRBD1. J was trimmed by 6 bases and V by 2 bases; bases with no gene match: 1. CDR3 size: 15 residues. The CDR3: CASSLRDRGNSPLHF. The CDR3 nucleotides read TGTGCCAGCAGTTTAAGGGACAGGGGTAATTCACCCCTCCACTTT.

The chain recombines TRBV4-2 with TRBJ2-4; D may be TRBD2 (6 bases). The V gene lost 0 bases and the J gene lost 1 base, with 19 bases spanning the gap. This CDR3 region has 19 residues. Germline lookup yields CDR1 LGHNA and CDR2 YNFKEQ. CDR3 in amino acids: CASSQDEGTPGKAKNIQYF. In DNA form, the CDR3 reads TGTGCCAGCAGCCAAGATGAGGGGACTCCCGGGAAGGCCAAAAACATTCAGTACTTC.

The chain recombines TRBV7-6 with TRBJ2-3; 7 bases map to TRBD2. This CDR3 comprises 16 residues. Germline CDR1 and CDR2: SGHVS and FNYEAQ. The V segment lost 1 base and the J segment 0 bases; nucleotides outside the gene matches: 4. The CDR3 protein is CASSLVLRESTDTQYF. In DNA form, the CDR3 reads TGTGCCAGCAGCTTAGTACTGCGGGAGAGCACAGATACGCAGTATTTT.

This clonotype was detected only a few times. The J gene is TRBJ2-5, the V gene TRBV29-1; a possible D gene is TRBD2 (5 bases). The germline V and J ends were trimmed by 6 bases and 5 bases, with 10 bases remaining between them. This CDR3 is built from 11 residues. Germline values: CDR1 SQVTM, CDR2 ANQGSEA. The CDR3 DNA reads as TGCAGCGTCGGGGTATTGGAGACCCAGTACTTC. This translates into CSVGVLETQYF. The whole variable domain, filled in from reference TRBV29-1 and TRBJ2-5, reads SAVISQKPSRDICQRGTSLTIQCQVDSQVTMMFWYRQQPGQSLTLIATANQGSEATYESGFVIDKFPISRPNLTFSTLTVSNMSPEDSSIYLCSVGVLETQYFGPGTRLLVL.

The genes are TRBV12-3 or TRBV12-4 and TRBJ2-2, with 8 bases that match TRBD2. The CDR3 runs 15 residues. Losses at the gene ends were 4 bases for V and 5 bases for J; bases not matched to a gene: 6. The CDR3 region has the DNA TGTGCCAGCAGTTACCTAGCGGGCGCGACCGGGGAGCTGTTTTTT. Protein sequence: CASSYLAGATGELFF.

There are a few counts of this clonotype. The rearrangement joins TRBV5-1 to TRBJ1-2; D ambiguous. CDR3 size: 13 residues. The germline V gene has CDR1 SGHRS and CDR2 YFSETQ. V gave up 4 bases and J gave up 4 bases, with 11 bases separating them. DNA of the CDR3: TGCGCCAGCAGCCCGCCCGGGCGCTATGGCTACACCTTC. As protein: CASSPPGRYGYTF.

The chain combines TRBV20-1 with TRBJ2-7, with D possibly called TRBD1 or TRBD2 (5 bases each). V was shortened by 5 bases and J by 3 bases, with 17 bases between the two germline ends. The CDR3 runs 14 residues. Germline V CDR1 and CDR2: DFQATT, SNEGSKA (reference sequence). The CDR3 nucleotides are TGCAGTGCTCCCCCGTCCGGGGCGTACTACGAGCAGTACTTC. As protein: CSAPPSGAYYEQYF.

This clonotype turned up a few times. V usage is TRBV5-1 and J usage is TRBJ2-5, with 11 positions matching TRBD2. The CDR3 has 16 residues. V shed 0 bases and J 2 bases; nucleotides not matched to a gene: 3. Looked up from germline, CDR1 is SGHRS and CDR2 is YFSETQ. DNA of the CDR3: TGCGCCAGCAGCTTGGACCTAGCGGGGGGTCAAGAGACCCAGTACTTC. It codes for CASSLDLAGGQETQYF.

This clonotype showed up just a few times. The chain is built from TRBV6-6 and TRBJ2-3; D is possibly TRBD1 (5 bases). V was cut by 8 bases and J by 5 bases, with 14 bases left in between. The CDR3 loop spans 13 amino acids. Germline V gene lookup returns CDR1 MNHNY and CDR2 SVGAGI (reference sequence). The CDR3 here is CASGANTLDTQYF. CDR3 DNA: TGTGCCAGCGGGGCTAACACCCTAGATACGCAGTATTTT.

CDR3 nucleotide sequence: TGTGCCTGGAGTGCAGGGGTCAATCAGCCCCAGCATTTT. This sequence encodes CAWSAGVNQPQHF. The chain combines TRBV30 with TRBJ1-5, with a weak D call TRBD1 (6 bases). Germline CDR1 is GTSNPN and CDR2 is SVGIG (reference sequence). The CDR3 runs to 13 residues. Trimming shortened V by 1 base and J by 3 bases, and 7 bases separated the two germline ends.